The 21 T cell receptor beta chains below come from one sample, sequenced in a study of OX40 agonist ivuxolimab in advanced cancers. Libraries were prepared by immunoSEQ multiplex PCR; TCRdb keeps only in-frame clonotypes and omits some of them. The sample shows fewer than 100,000 clones, approximately 91% of them seen only once. The specimen comprised CD4+ or CD8+ T cells sorted from blood, sampled in a trial of the OX40 agonist ivuxolimab. These receptors originate from an adult with an advanced solid tumor such as melanoma, head and neck, liver or kidney cancer.

V gene TRBV30 combines with J gene TRBJ1-2, with D unclear. The germline V and J ends were trimmed by 6 bases and 4 bases, with 15 bases remaining between them. The germline CDR1 and CDR2 sequences are GTSNPN and SVGIG (reference sequence). CDR3 size: 13 residues. Here the CDR3 DNA reads TGTGCCTGCACGCGAGGAGTGGCCTATGGCTACACCTTC. It encodes CACTRGVAYGYTF.

This clone was observed a single time. This chain links TRBV29-1 with TRBJ2-5; a weak D match, TRBD1 (6 bases). The CDR3 is 13 residues long. The V gene's germline CDR1 is SQVTM and CDR2 ANQGSEA. With 3 bases removed from V and 5 bases from J, the gap between germline ends came to 13 bases. The CDR3 is CSVDLWGRETQYF. CDR3 DNA: TGCAGCGTTGACCTATGGGGGCGGGAGACCCAGTACTTC.

This sequence joins TRBV5-4 and TRBJ2-7; D may be TRBD2 (5 bases). V shed 2 bases and J shed 1 base, with 10 bases lying between them. The CDR3 extends over 14 amino acids. Germline V gene data show CDR1 as SGHNT and CDR2 as YYREEE (reference sequence). CDR3 coding DNA: TGTGCCAGCAGCTTAGGAGGCGGGTCCTACGAGCAGTACTTC. Translating it yields CASSLGGGSYEQYF. The whole variable domain, filled in from reference TRBV5-4 and TRBJ2-7, reads ETGVTQSPTHLIKTRGQQVTLRCSSQSGHNTVSWYQQALGQGPQFIFQYYREEENGRGNFPPRFSGLQFPNYSSELNVNALELDDSALYLCASSLGGGSYEQYFGPGTRLTVT.

The chain uses TRBV4-1 and TRBJ1-1; no clear D. The V end was cut by 1 base, the J end by 0 bases, with 6 bases between. This CDR3 has 14 residues. CDR1 is MGHRA and CDR2 is YSYEKL in the germline V gene. CDR3: CASSQVQVNTEAFF. For the CDR3, the DNA is TGCGCCAGCAGCCAAGTTCAGGTGAACACTGAAGCTTTCTTT.

The V and J genes are TRBV27 and TRBJ2-7, with a tentative D call TRBD2 (7 bases). This CDR3 has 15 amino acids. The V gene lost 2 bases and the J gene lost 3 bases, with 14 bases spanning the gap. Germline values: CDR1 MNHEY, CDR2 SMNVEV (reference sequence). CDR3: CASSLKGGPLYEQYF. The CDR3 nucleotides are TGTGCCAGCAGTTTAAAGGGGGGGCCTCTCTACGAGCAGTACTTC.

The rearrangement joins TRBV5-1 to TRBJ2-1, with D hard to call. CDR3 size: 11 residues. Deletions cut 4 bases from V and 10 bases from J, with 9 bases between. CDR1 is SGHRS, CDR2 YFSETQ, per germline. In DNA, the CDR3 is TGCGCCAGCAGCCAAGGACCGGAGCAGTTCTTC. It yields the protein CASSQGPEQFF.

For this clone: The sample carries other DNA sequences with the same CDR3. The genes are TRBV5-1 and TRBJ2-3; D remains unclear. From germline, CDR1 is SGHRS and CDR2 YFSETQ. The CDR3 is 12 amino acids. V was cut by 2 bases and J by 4 bases, with 5 bases left in between. The CDR3 is CASSLVADTQYF. The CDR3 region has the DNA TGCGCCAGCAGCTTAGTAGCAGATACGCAGTATTTT.

The V and J genes are TRBV7-9 and TRBJ2-7; weak D call: TRBD2 (6 bases). The CDR3 is made up of 14 amino acids. V was shortened by 3 bases and J by 4 bases, with 13 bases between the two germline ends. The germline V gene encodes CDR1 SEHNR and CDR2 FQNEAQ (reference sequence). CDR3 sequence (DNA): TGTGCCAGCAGCTTCGGGGGAGAAGTATACGAGCAGTACTTC. This codes for CASSFGGEVYEQYF.

This chain connects TRBV12-1 to TRBJ2-7. TRBV12-1 is shown as a pseudogene. CDR3 length: 15 amino acids. The CDR3 sequence: CASSPGARRIHEQYF. The CDR3 bases are TGTGCCAGCAGTCCCGGGGCGAGAAGGATCCACGAGCAGTACTTC.

Concerning this clone itself: A read error may produce the germline difference seen at one junction end. The DNA of the CDR3 is TGTGCCAGCAGGCCACTAGCGGGAGGGCCAATGCACTTC. Its translation: CASRPLAGGPMHF. This chain uses TRBV2 with TRBJ2-7, with 13 positions matching TRBD2. The CDR3 has 13 amino acids. Germline V gene sequence: CDR1 SNHLY, CDR2 FYNNEI.

The chain has TRBV6-5 and TRBJ2-7; TRBD1 or TRBD2 may be the D gene (5 bases each). CDR1 and CDR2 (germline): MNHEY, SVGAGI. Trimming left V 2 bases short and J 5 bases short, with 16 bases between. The CDR3 runs 15 residues. The CDR3 DNA follows: TGTGCCAGCAGTTACAGTGACAGAGGGATCGACGAGCAGTACTTC. Its protein is CASSYSDRGIDEQYF.

The chain employs TRBV7-8 and TRBJ2-5; D may correspond to TRBD1 or TRBD2 (5 bases each). The CDR3 is 15 residues long. With 0 bases removed from V and 1 base from J, the gap between germline ends came to 9 bases. CDR1 is SGHVS and CDR2 is FQNEAQ in the germline V gene. CDR3 amino acids: CASSLAWGIQETQYF. The CDR3 bases are TGTGCCAGCAGCTTAGCATGGGGGATCCAAGAGACCCAGTACTTC.

The genes are TRBV7-9 and TRBJ2-1; D remains unclear. The V end was cut by 1 base, the J end by 5 bases, with 6 bases between. Germline V CDR1 and CDR2: SEHNR, FQNEAQ (reference sequence). The CDR3 length is 13 residues. This CDR3 is CASSLVVDNEQFF. CDR3 nucleotide sequence: TGTGCCAGCAGCTTAGTAGTAGACAATGAGCAGTTCTTC. Combining the CDR3 with reference TRBV7-9 and TRBJ2-1 gives the whole variable domain DTGVSQNPRHKITKRGQNVTFRCDPISEHNRLYWYRQTLGQGPEFLTYFQNEAQLEKSRLLSDRFSAERPKGSFSTLEIQRTEQGDSAMYLCASSLVVDNEQFFGPGTRLTVL.

The chain combines TRBV29-1 with TRBJ2-5; D possibly corresponds to TRBD2 (7 bases). The V and J ends lost 4 bases and 4 bases respectively, with 13 bases between them. This CDR3 region has 13 residues. CDR1 and CDR2 (germline): SQVTM, ANQGSEA. Written as DNA, the CDR3 is TGCAGCGTTGGAGGGGGGGTTGGAGAGACCCAGTACTTC. Protein: CSVGGGVGETQYF.

This clone was counted a single time. V is TRBV18 and J is TRBJ2-7; the D gene could be TRBD1 or TRBD2 (6 bases each). Trimming stripped 5 bases from V and 6 bases from J, with 17 bases between. CDR3 length equals 14 residues. The V gene's germline CDR1 is KGHSH and CDR2 LQKENI. Here the CDR3 reads CASSKGGGSVEQYF. The CDR3 DNA reads as TGTGCCAGCTCAAAGGGGGGTGGATCAGTCGAGCAGTACTTC. Complete variable domain (other parts from reference TRBV18 and TRBJ2-7): NAGVMQNPRHLVRRRGQEARLRCSPMKGHSHVYWYRQLPEEGLKFMVYLQKENIIDESGMPKERFSAEFPKEGPSILRIQQVVRGDSAAYFCASSKGGGSVEQYFGPGTRLTVT.

This CDR3 is CASSLPTTNEQFF. CDR3 DNA sequence: TGTGCCAGCAGCTTACCGACCACCAATGAGCAGTTCTTC. The chain combines TRBV7-2 with TRBJ2-1; D not certain. CDR1 is SGHTA and CDR2 is FQGNSA in the germline V gene. The germline V and J ends were trimmed by 2 bases and 6 bases, with 8 bases remaining between them. The CDR3 is 13 amino acids.

This rearrangement joins TRBV4-3 to TRBJ2-1, with TRBD2 matching 13 bases. Trimming cost V 1 base and J 12 bases; bases outside gene matches: 0. Germline V lookup: CDR1 LGHNA, CDR2 YSLEER. The CDR3 covers 13 residues. The CDR3 sequence is CASSQGLAGGQFF. Here the CDR3 DNA reads TGCGCCAGCAGCCAAGGACTAGCGGGAGGGCAGTTCTTC.

The gene calls are TRBV18 and TRBJ2-3, with TRBD2 identical over 9 bases. After removal of 0 bases from V and 5 bases from J, the junction contained 6 bases not matched to a gene. The CDR3 extends over 16 amino acids. CDR1 and CDR2 (germline): KGHSH, LQKENI. This CDR3 reads CASSPPVAGEGDTQYF. The CDR3 DNA reads TGTGCCAGCTCACCACCGGTAGCGGGAGAGGGAGATACGCAGTATTTT.

A word on this clone: The sample contains more than one DNA sequence encoding this CDR3. This chain joins TRBV6-1 and TRBJ2-7; TRBD2 matches 10 bases. V gave up 4 bases and J gave up 12 bases; unmatched junction bases: 6. CDR3 length: 12 residues. Germline lookup yields CDR1 MNHNS and CDR2 SASEGT. CDR3 sequence reads: CASSVSSGSRYF. The CDR3 nucleotides read TGTGCCAGCAGTGTTTCTAGCGGGAGTAGGTACTTC.

The CDR3 protein is CASSLMPGTGSNSPLHF. CDR3 DNA sequence: TGTGCCAGCAGTTTAATGCCGGGTACAGGGAGCAATTCACCCCTCCACTTT. The chain carries TRBV27 and TRBJ1-6; tentatively, D is TRBD1 (6 bases). The CDR3 runs 17 residues. Trimming stripped 2 bases from V and 7 bases from J, with 18 bases between. Looked up from germline, CDR1 is MNHEY and CDR2 is SMNVEV (reference sequence).

The rearrangement uses TRBV7-2 and TRBJ2-5; D is perhaps TRBD1 or TRBD2 (6 bases each). Trimming pared 4 bases from V and 2 bases from J, leaving 8 bases between. This CDR3 has 13 residues. From germline, CDR1 is SGHTA and CDR2 FQGNSA. The CDR3 DNA follows: TGTGCCAGCAGCTGGAGGGGGCAAGAGACCCAGTACTTC. Residues: CASSWRGQETQYF. The variable domain in full, completed from reference TRBV7-2 and TRBJ2-5, reads GAGVSQSPSNKVTEKGKDVELRCDPISGHTALYWYRQSLGQGLEFLIYFQGNSAPDKSGLPSDRFSAERTGGSVSTLTIQRTQQEDSAVYLCASSWRGQETQYFGPGTRLLVL.